The entry below gives a single T cell receptor beta chain sequence along with its context. The CDR3 has 15 residues. The ends lost 1 base at V and 6 bases at J; junction bases unmatched: 6. Germline CDR1 and CDR2: MDHEN and SYDVKM. This sample is part of a study of blood T cell repertoires in COVID-19. Study-level information: Acute and convalescent COVID-19 samples came from the United States, Italy and Spain. PBMCs, B-cell-depleted T cells, or T cells were the source of the cDNA or gDNA that made up the material.

Original methodology: Amplification of reference gene primers was used by the study to estimate nucleated cell counts. TCRdb's table, derived via immunoSEQ multiplex PCR, lists solely in-frame clones and lacks some. D and trimming come from the DNA, and the V and J calls and clone size come from that table. The data hold more than 85,000 clones, with 85% observed a single time. The chain employs TRBV28 and TRBJ1-5, with 7 nucleotides matching TRBD1. Sequences were obtained from peripheral blood. The clonotype originates from a man at least 80 years old with acute or convalescent COVID-19. In DNA, the CDR3 is TGTGCCAGCAGTTTATTGGTAGGGGGCACTCAGCCCCAGCATTTT. It encodes CASSLLVGGTQPQHF.